This is a list of T cell receptor beta chains from one sample in a study of blood T cells in healthy people across ages. Using its own MiXCR run on the 5' RACE reads, TCRdb lists one record per CDR3 protein. Of 650,000 to 800,000 distinct CDR3 sequences in the sample, roughly half were seen once. Sample: blood. Every receptor here comes from a woman at least 80 years old in good health. The CDR3 runs from the conserved cysteine through the conserved F or W. Each record gives: D gene, V gene, J gene, clone size, CDR3 length, CDR3 protein, CDR3 DNA. The D gene is left open where the match is weak. Only part of the rows carry a size: once, few, many, or a class if the clone is expanded.

d_gene: TRBD2
v_gene: TRBV15
j_gene: TRBJ2-7
abundance: NA
len: 18
CDR3aa: CATSRDIAGGSKNYEQYF
CDR3nt: TGTGCCACCAGCAGAGATATAGCGGGGGGCTCTAAGAACTACGAGCAGTACTTC

d_gene: NA
v_gene: TRBV20-1
j_gene: TRBJ2-3
abundance: NA
len: 14
CDR3aa: CSARGWADTDTQYF
CDR3nt: TGCAGTGCTAGAGGTTGGGCGGACACAGATACGCAGTATTTT

d_gene: NA
v_gene: TRBV6-6
j_gene: TRBJ1-3
abundance: many
len: 12
CDR3aa: CASSLVGNTIYF
CDR3nt: TGTGCCAGCAGTTTGGTAGGAAACACCATATATTTT

d_gene: TRBD2
v_gene: TRBV7-2
j_gene: TRBJ2-3
abundance: NA
len: 15
CDR3aa: CASSSGAGAIDTQYF
CDR3nt: TGTGCCAGCAGCAGCGGAGCGGGAGCGATAGATACGCAGTATTTT

d_gene: NA
v_gene: TRBV6-2/TRBV6-3
j_gene: TRBJ2-5
abundance: many
len: 12
CDR3aa: CASSYLVPLKYF
CDR3nt: TGTGCCAGCAGTTACTTGGTGCCACTTAAGTACTTC

d_gene: TRBD1
v_gene: TRBV4-1
j_gene: TRBJ1-4
abundance: NA
len: 15
CDR3aa: CASSQRTGRGEKLFF
CDR3nt: TGCGCCAGCAGCCAACGGACAGGCCGCGGCGAAAAACTGTTTTTT

d_gene: NA
v_gene: TRBV29-1
j_gene: TRBJ1-2
abundance: NA
len: 12
CDR3aa: CSVEVGGSGYTF
CDR3nt: TGCAGCGTTGAAGTCGGGGGATCTGGCTACACCTTC

d_gene: TRBD2
v_gene: TRBV27
j_gene: TRBJ2-3
abundance: many
len: 15
CDR3aa: CASTAGTSGSNTQYF
CDR3nt: TGTGCCAGCACCGCCGGGACTAGCGGGAGCAATACGCAGTATTTT

d_gene: NA
v_gene: TRBV6-5
j_gene: TRBJ1-1
abundance: NA
len: 16
CDR3aa: CASSYAGGRLNTEAFF
CDR3nt: TGTGCCAGCAGTTACGCCGGGGGCAGATTGAACACTGAAGCTTTCTTT

d_gene: TRBD2
v_gene: TRBV28
j_gene: TRBJ2-3
abundance: NA
len: 15
CDR3aa: CASSSGGGPTDTQYF
CDR3nt: TGTGCCAGCAGTTCGGGCGGGGGGCCCACAGATACGCAGTATTTT

d_gene: NA
v_gene: TRBV7-3
j_gene: TRBJ1-2
abundance: NA
len: 14
CDR3aa: CASSVKGVERGYTF
CDR3nt: TGTGCCAGCAGCGTAAAAGGTGTGGAACGTGGCTACACCTTC

d_gene: TRBD2
v_gene: TRBV3-1
j_gene: TRBJ2-3
abundance: many
len: 16
CDR3aa: CASSQAVLAAGDTQYF
CDR3nt: TGTGCCAGCAGCCAAGCCGTACTAGCGGCGGGTGATACGCAGTATTTT

d_gene: TRBD2
v_gene: TRBV20-1
j_gene: TRBJ2-1
abundance: few
len: 15
CDR3aa: CSAPRGGGIHNEQFF
CDR3nt: TGCAGTGCTCCCCGGGGGGGCGGAATCCACAATGAGCAGTTCTTC

d_gene: NA
v_gene: TRBV28
j_gene: TRBJ2-7
abundance: NA
len: 13
CDR3aa: CASSFRVPSGQYF
CDR3nt: TGTGCCAGCAGTTTCAGGGTACCTTCGGGGCAGTACTTC

d_gene: NA
v_gene: TRBV4-2
j_gene: TRBJ2-7
abundance: many
len: 18
CDR3aa: CASSQGPEMPESSYEQYF
CDR3nt: TGTGCCAGCAGCCAGGGTCCCGAAATGCCGGAGAGCTCCTACGAGCAGTACTTC